The rows below give T cell receptor beta chains drawn from one sample of a study of blood T cells in healthy people across ages. TCRdb re-called the 5' RACE reads through MiXCR, storing one row per CDR3 protein. Of fewer than 2,000,000 distinct CDR3 sequences in the sample, around 36% were seen once. Sequencing used blood. These receptors were collected from a woman in her thirties in good health. Each CDR3 is given with its conserved first and last residue. The D gene is left open where the match is weak. Clone size, where shown, is once, few, many, or a class for clones that have expanded.

size | J | V | D | DNA | CDR3
few | TRBJ2-2 | TRBV6-1 | TRBD2 | TGTGCCAGCAGTCCTTCCGTCCCGGGACTAGCGGGGCCGGGCACCGGGGAGCTGTTTTTT | CASSPSVPGLAGPGTGELFF
few | TRBJ2-1 | TRBV6-1 | - | TGTGCCAGCCGCGACGAGGGGGGCAATGAGCAGTTCTTC | CASRDEGGNEQFF
many | TRBJ2-7 | TRBV29-1 | TRBD2 | TGCAGCGTTGCTGGGACTAGCTACGAGCAGTACTTC | CSVAGTSYEQYF
few | TRBJ2-5 | TRBV6-6 | - | TGTGCCAGCAGTTACCGCTCGGTGGAGACCCAGTACTTC | CASSYRSVETQYF
- | TRBJ2-7 | TRBV6-2/TRBV6-3 | - | TGTGCCAGCAGTTATTTCGGGGGAAACGAGCAGTACTTC | CASSYFGGNEQYF
- | TRBJ2-5 | TRBV6-1 | TRBD1 | TGTGCCAGCAATCCCGGGACAGGGGTAGAGACCCAGTACTTC | CASNPGTGVETQYF
- | TRBJ1-4 | TRBV3-1 | - | TGTGCCAGCAGCCAAGCAGGCCTAAGGACGAACCGTCTAAGGAACTATAAACTGTTTTTT | CASSQAGLRTNRLRNYKLFF
many | TRBJ2-3 | TRBV13 | - | TGTGCCAGCAGCCAGAGGGAGCACATAGATACGCAGTATTTT | CASSQREHIDTQYF
few | TRBJ1-1 | TRBV7-8 | - | TGTGCCAGCAACAACAGGGTCTTGAACACTGAAGCTTTCTTT | CASNNRVLNTEAFF
- | TRBJ1-5 | TRBV20-1 | TRBD1 | TGCAGTGCTAGAGTCCAGGGGGCGCGAGGCGGCAATCAGCCCCAGCATTTT | CSARVQGARGGNQPQHF
- | TRBJ2-7 | TRBV20-1 | - | TGCAGTGCTTCCGAGAGAGTGGACTACGAGCAGTACTTC | CSASERVDYEQYF
many | TRBJ2-7 | TRBV6-5 | - | TGTGCCAGCAGTTACTACGGGGATTCGGGGGGCGGCGAGCAGTACTTC | CASSYYGDSGGGEQYF
few | TRBJ2-4 | TRBV4-1 | - | TGCGCCAGCAGCCAACCCGGGCAGGGTGTTCAGTACTTC | CASSQPGQGVQYF
many | TRBJ1-1 | TRBV20-1 | - | TGCAGTGCTAGCAGGGCGGAGAACACTGAAGCTTTCTTT | CSASRAENTEAFF
- | TRBJ2-5 | TRBV24-1 | - | TGTGCCACCAGTGACCGAGTGGTGCCAGAGACCCAGTACTTC | CATSDRVVPETQYF
- | TRBJ2-7 | TRBV12-3/TRBV12-4 | TRBD2 | TGTGCCAGCAGGAGAGCGGGAGGGCCGTACGAGCAGTACTTC | CASRRAGGPYEQYF
- | TRBJ2-7 | TRBV6-1 | - | TGTGCCAGCAGACTAGACAGGGAGGGCGAGCAGTACTTC | CASRLDREGEQYF
- | TRBJ2-3 | TRBV15 | - | TGTGCCACCAGCACACCCATGGGCTTAAGCACAGATACGCAGTATTTT | CATSTPMGLSTDTQYF
many | TRBJ2-1 | TRBV4-1 | - | TGCGCCAGCAGCCTTGGACTCCAAGACAATGAGCAGTTCTTC | CASSLGLQDNEQFF
many | TRBJ2-3 | TRBV20-1 | - | TGCAGTGCGGACGGAGAGGGTGGCGCAGATACGCAGTATTTT | CSADGEGGADTQYF
few | TRBJ2-3 | TRBV28 | TRBD2 | TGTGCCAGCAGTGCCCTACTAGCGGGAGGAGGAGATACGCAGTATTTT | CASSALLAGGGDTQYF
- | TRBJ1-1 | TRBV5-1 | - | TGCGCCAGCAGCTTGTTCCACGGGAATACTGAAGCTTTCTTT | CASSLFHGNTEAFF
- | TRBJ1-4 | TRBV29-1 | TRBD1 | TGCAGCGTAGCCGGGACAGGGACTAATGAAAAACTGTTTTTT | CSVAGTGTNEKLFF
- | TRBJ2-3 | TRBV30 | - | TGTGCCTGGAGCGGGCGAGATACGCAGTATTTT | CAWSGRDTQYF
- | TRBJ2-5 | TRBV27 | - | TGTGCCAGCAGTTTTAGGGTTGGTAGGTGGGAGACCCAGTACTTC | CASSFRVGRWETQYF
- | TRBJ1-2 | TRBV20-1 | - | TGCAGTGCTAAAAGTAGGCAGGCCTATGGCTACACCTTC | CSAKSRQAYGYTF
- | TRBJ2-7 | TRBV6-6 | TRBD1 | TGTGCCAGCAGATCCGGACAGGGGACTTACGAGCAGTACTTC | CASRSGQGTYEQYF
- | TRBJ2-7 | TRBV3-1 | - | TGTGCCAGCAGCCAAGTAGGCCCGGCCGTGGAGCAGTACTTC | CASSQVGPAVEQYF
- | TRBJ2-3 | TRBV6-6 | TRBD1 | TGTGCCAGCAGAGACAGGGGAGCGGAAGATACGCAGTATTTT | CASRDRGAEDTQYF
few | TRBJ2-3 | TRBV24-1 | - | TGTGCCACCAGTGACCGGCTTAGCACAGATACGCAGTATTTT | CATSDRLSTDTQYF
few | TRBJ2-1 | TRBV7-9 | - | TGTGCCAGCAGCGCGACTGACAATGAGCAGTTCTTC | CASSATDNEQFF
- | TRBJ1-6 | TRBV4-1 | - | TGCGCCAGCAGCCAAGTCATGGTTCGTTCACCCCTCCACTTT | CASSQVMVRSPLHF
- | TRBJ2-1 | TRBV20-1 | TRBD2 | TGCAGTGCTAGAAACGTAGCGGGATACAATGAGCAGTTCTTC | CSARNVAGYNEQFF
few | TRBJ2-7 | TRBV29-1 | TRBD2 | TGCAGCCTGCCCGGCGTTGCGGGAGGAATTAGAGAGCAGTACTTC | CSLPGVAGGIREQYF
- | TRBJ2-7 | TRBV5-8 | TRBD1 | TGTGCCAGGGGCGGACAGGGAAGAGGATCCTACGAGCAGTACTTC | CARGGQGRGSYEQYF
- | TRBJ1-2 | TRBV30 | TRBD1 | TGTGCCCTAGGGGACAGGGCGAACTATGGCTACACCTTC | CALGDRANYGYTF
- | TRBJ1-2 | TRBV4-1 | - | TGCGCCAGCAGCCAAGAATGGGGGTCTGGCTACACCTTC | CASSQEWGSGYTF
few | TRBJ2-2 | TRBV5-1 | - | TGCGCCAGTAAACAAGGTAGCCCTACCGGGGAGCTGTTTTTT | CASKQGSPTGELFF
few | TRBJ2-7 | TRBV6-2/TRBV6-3 | TRBD2 | TGTGCCAGCAGTTCTAGCGGGCTAAACTACGAGCAGTACTTC | CASSSSGLNYEQYF
- | TRBJ2-1 | TRBV6-5 | - | TGTGCCAGCCGGAGAGGGATAAGAGGCAACAATGAGCAGTTCTTC | CASRRGIRGNNEQFF
- | TRBJ2-7 | TRBV21-1 | - | TGTGCCAGCAGCAAAATTTTAGACAGGGAACTCAACGAGCAGTACTTC | CASSKILDRELNEQYF
- | TRBJ2-2 | TRBV29-1 | - | TGCAGCGTCGCCTATAACACCGGGGAGCTGTTTTTT | CSVAYNTGELFF
many | TRBJ2-3 | TRBV6-1 | - | TGTGCCAGCAGCGAGAGTAATACGCAGTATTTT | CASSESNTQYF
few | TRBJ2-3 | TRBV6-2/TRBV6-3 | - | TGTGCCAGCAGTTACTGGTCGAGCACAGATACGCAGTATTTT | CASSYWSSTDTQYF
- | TRBJ1-2 | TRBV27 | TRBD1 | TGTGCCAGCAGTACAGGGGGCGTAGGCTACACCTTC | CASSTGGVGYTF
- | TRBJ2-1 | TRBV28 | TRBD2 | TGTGCCAGCAGTCTCTGGACTAGCGGGTCCTACAATGAGCAGTTCTTC | CASSLWTSGSYNEQFF
- | TRBJ2-5 | TRBV7-6 | - | TGTGCCAGCACCGAGGCCACTAAGGGAGAGACCCAGTACTTC | CASTEATKGETQYF
- | TRBJ2-3 | TRBV9 | - | TGTGCCAGCAGTCCCCCTCCCAGCGCTGGTACGCAGTATTTT | CASSPPPSAGTQYF
- | TRBJ2-7 | TRBV4-1 | - | TGCGCCAGCAGCCTATTAGGTGGGAGTAGGTACGAGCAGTACTTC | CASSLLGGSRYEQYF
- | TRBJ2-7 | TRBV27 | - | TGTGCCAGCAGTTTAAGGGCAGGACTTCCCTACGAGCAGTACTTC | CASSLRAGLPYEQYF